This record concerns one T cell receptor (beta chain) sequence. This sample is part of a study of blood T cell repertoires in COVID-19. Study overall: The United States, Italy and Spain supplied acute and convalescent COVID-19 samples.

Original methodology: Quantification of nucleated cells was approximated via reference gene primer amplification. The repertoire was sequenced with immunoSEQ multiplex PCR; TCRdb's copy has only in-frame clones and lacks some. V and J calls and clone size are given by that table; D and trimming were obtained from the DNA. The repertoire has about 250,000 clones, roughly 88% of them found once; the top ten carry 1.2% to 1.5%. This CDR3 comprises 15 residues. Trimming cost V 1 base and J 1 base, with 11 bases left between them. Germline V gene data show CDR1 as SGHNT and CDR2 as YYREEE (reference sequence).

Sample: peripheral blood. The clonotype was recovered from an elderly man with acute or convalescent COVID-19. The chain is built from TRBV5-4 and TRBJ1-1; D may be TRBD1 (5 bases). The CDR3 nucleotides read TGTGCCAGCAGCTTGCAGGGCTCCAGGAACACTGAAGCTTTCTTT. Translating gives CASSLQGSRNTEAFF.